A selection of T cell receptor beta chains follows, all from one sample in a study of cytomegalovirus exposure and HLA in healthy donors. The table came from immunoSEQ multiplex PCR; TCRdb's copy has only in-frame clones and leaves some out. The repertoire holds around 160,000 clones, with about 65% as singletons. The sample taken for sequencing was PBMCs. The receptor set was obtained from a young woman in good health and CMV-seropositive. Both conserved end residues are part of each CDR3. D genes are given only for firm matches. A clone size is listed for some rows: how often the clone was seen (once, few, many), or a class if it is expanded.

TRBJ2-3 | 13 | - | - | TRBV15 | CAIPGQRTDTQYF | TGTGCCATACCGGGACAACGCACAGATACGCAGTATTTT
TRBJ1-5 | 14 | - | TRBD1 | TRBV10-3 | CAISDGTGIQPQHF | TGTGCCATCAGTGATGGGACAGGGATCCAGCCCCAGCATTTT
TRBJ1-5 | 12 | - | TRBD1 | TRBV10-1 | CASSQQGQPQHF | TGCGCCAGCAGTCAACAGGGGCAGCCCCAGCATTTT
TRBJ2-1 | 18 | - | TRBD2 | TRBV13 | CASSFLGPGLAANNEQFF | TGTGCCAGCAGCTTCCTGGGGCCTGGACTAGCGGCCAACAATGAGCAGTTCTTC
TRBJ2-7 | 16 | few | TRBD2 | TRBV2 | CASSDIRLAGAVEQYF | TGTGCCAGCAGTGACATCCGACTAGCGGGAGCCGTTGAGCAGTACTTC
TRBJ1-5 | 14 | - | - | TRBV19 | CATQSDSSNQPQHF | TGTGCCACCCAGTCAGACTCTAGCAATCAGCCCCAGCATTTT
TRBJ2-7 | 15 | - | TRBD1 | TRBV18 | CASSPTGTGPYEQYF | TGTGCCAGCTCACCCACCGGGACAGGGCCCTACGAGCAGTACTTC
TRBJ2-3 | 18 | - | TRBD2 | TRBV5-4 | CASSLAPILAGGPDTQYF | TGTGCCAGCAGCTTGGCCCCGATACTAGCGGGGGGGCCAGATACGCAGTATTTT
TRBJ1-2 | 13 | - | - | TRBV9 | CASSVAQNYGYTF | TGTGCCAGCAGCGTAGCCCAGAACTATGGCTACACCTTC
TRBJ1-1 | 15 | - | - | TRBV13 | CASSLGYGLNTEAFF | TGTGCCAGCAGCTTAGGATACGGGTTGAACACTGAAGCTTTCTTT
TRBJ1-1 | 15 | few | - | TRBV10-2 | CASKAGAQPGTEAFF | TGCGCCAGCAAGGCAGGGGCGCAGCCTGGGACTGAAGCTTTCTTT
TRBJ2-2 | 15 | - | TRBD1 | TRBV2 | CASRLTGTETGELFF | TGTGCCAGCAGGCTCACCGGGACAGAGACCGGGGAGCTGTTTTTT
TRBJ2-5 | 15 | - | - | TRBV13 | CASSLPLRHGETQYF | TGTGCCAGCAGCTTACCCCTCCGACATGGGGAGACCCAGTACTTC
TRBJ2-1 | 14 | - | - | TRBV7-2 | CASSLITKTTEQFF | TGTGCCAGCAGCTTAATAACGAAAACAACCGAGCAGTTCTTC
TRBJ2-3 | 15 | - | TRBD1 | TRBV27 | CASNPTGGYTDTQYF | TGTGCCAGCAATCCAACAGGGGGCTACACAGATACGCAGTATTTT
TRBJ1-1 | 14 | - | - | TRBV11-2 | CASSLVGRNTEAFF | TGTGCCAGCAGCTTAGTCGGGAGAAACACTGAAGCTTTCTTT
TRBJ1-1 | 14 | - | - | TRBV7-3 | CASSLMGQNTEAFF | TGTGCCAGCAGCTTAATGGGCCAAAACACTGAAGCTTTCTTT
TRBJ1-4 | 16 | - | TRBD1 | TRBV6-6 | CASSNPGQRRNEKLFF | TGTGCCAGCAGTAATCCGGGACAGCGGCGGAATGAAAAACTGTTTTTT
TRBJ2-7 | 17 | - | TRBD1 | TRBV4-1 | CASSPPSGTGYSYEQYF | TGCGCCAGCAGCCCTCCTTCCGGGACAGGGTATTCCTACGAGCAGTACTTC
TRBJ2-7 | 14 | - | - | TRBV27 | CASSFGSVAYEQYF | TGTGCCAGCAGTTTTGGTAGTGTGGCCTACGAGCAGTACTTC
TRBJ2-7 | 15 | - | TRBD1 | TRBV12-5 | CASGLARDREYEQYF | TGTGCTAGTGGTTTGGCCCGGGACAGGGAATACGAGCAGTACTTC
TRBJ1-1 | 15 | - | - | TRBV6-1 | CASSDLLAGNTEAFF | TGTGCCAGCAGCGACCTGCTGGCGGGGAACACTGAAGCTTTCTTT
TRBJ2-2 | 15 | once | TRBD2 | TRBV7-9 | CASRPGTSSAGELFF | TGTGCCAGCAGACCCGGGACTAGCTCCGCCGGGGAGCTGTTTTTT